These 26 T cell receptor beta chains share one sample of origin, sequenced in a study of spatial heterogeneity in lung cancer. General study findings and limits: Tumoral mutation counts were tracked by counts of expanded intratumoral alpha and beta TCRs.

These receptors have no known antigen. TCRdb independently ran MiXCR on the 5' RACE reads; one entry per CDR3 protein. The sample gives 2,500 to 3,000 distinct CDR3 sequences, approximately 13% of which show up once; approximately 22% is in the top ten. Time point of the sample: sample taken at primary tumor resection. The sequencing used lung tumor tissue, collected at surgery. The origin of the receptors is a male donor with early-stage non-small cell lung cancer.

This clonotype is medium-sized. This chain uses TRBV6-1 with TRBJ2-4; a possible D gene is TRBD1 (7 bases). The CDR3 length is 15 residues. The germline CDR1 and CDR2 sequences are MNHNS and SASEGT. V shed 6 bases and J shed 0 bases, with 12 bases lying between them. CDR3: CASRDREVAKNIQYF. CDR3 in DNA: TGTGCCAGCAGAGACAGGGAGGTAGCCAAAAACATTCAGTACTTC.

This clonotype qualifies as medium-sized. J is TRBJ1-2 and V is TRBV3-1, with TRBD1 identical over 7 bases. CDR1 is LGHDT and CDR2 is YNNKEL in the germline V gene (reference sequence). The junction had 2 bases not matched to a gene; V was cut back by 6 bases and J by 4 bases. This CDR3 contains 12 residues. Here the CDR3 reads CASRDRSYGYTF. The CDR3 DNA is TGTGCCAGCAGGGACAGGTCCTATGGCTACACCTTC.

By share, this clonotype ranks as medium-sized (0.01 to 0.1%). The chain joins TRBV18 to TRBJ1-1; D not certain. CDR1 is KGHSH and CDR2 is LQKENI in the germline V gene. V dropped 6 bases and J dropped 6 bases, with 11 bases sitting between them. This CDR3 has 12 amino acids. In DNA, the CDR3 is TGTGCCAGCTCGCAGAGGGCGGCTGAAGCTTTCTTT. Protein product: CASSQRAAEAFF.

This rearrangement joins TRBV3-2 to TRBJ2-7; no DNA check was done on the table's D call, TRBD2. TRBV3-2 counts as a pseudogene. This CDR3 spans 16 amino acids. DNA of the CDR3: TGTGCCAGCAGCCAAGATGGGACTAGCGGATCCTACGAGCAGTACTTC. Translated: CASSQDGTSGSYEQYF.

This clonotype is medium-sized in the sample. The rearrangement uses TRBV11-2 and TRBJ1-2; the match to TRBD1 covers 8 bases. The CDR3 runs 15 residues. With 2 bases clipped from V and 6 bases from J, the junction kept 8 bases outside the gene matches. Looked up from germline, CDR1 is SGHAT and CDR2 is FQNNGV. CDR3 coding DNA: TGTGCCAGCAGCTTATTTGCCAGGGGGCAAAATGGCTACACCTTC. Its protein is CASSLFARGQNGYTF.

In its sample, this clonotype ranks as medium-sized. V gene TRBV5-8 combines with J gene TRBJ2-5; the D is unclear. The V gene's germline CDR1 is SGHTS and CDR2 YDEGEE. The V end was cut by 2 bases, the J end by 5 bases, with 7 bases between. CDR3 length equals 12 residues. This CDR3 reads CASSLSWETQYF. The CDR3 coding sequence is TGTGCCAGCAGCTTAAGCTGGGAGACCCAGTACTTC.

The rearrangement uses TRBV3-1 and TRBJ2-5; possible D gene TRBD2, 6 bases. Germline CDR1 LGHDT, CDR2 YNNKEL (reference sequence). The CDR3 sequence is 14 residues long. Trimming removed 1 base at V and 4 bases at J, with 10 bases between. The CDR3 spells CASSQGLEGETQYF. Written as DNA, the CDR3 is TGTGCCAGCAGCCAAGGACTAGAAGGAGAGACCCAGTACTTC.

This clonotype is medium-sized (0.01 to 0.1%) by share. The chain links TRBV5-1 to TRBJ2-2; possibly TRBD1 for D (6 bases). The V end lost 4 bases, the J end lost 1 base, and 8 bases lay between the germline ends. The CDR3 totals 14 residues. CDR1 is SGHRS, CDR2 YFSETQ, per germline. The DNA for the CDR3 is TGCGCCAGCAGCCCGGGACAGAACACCGGGGAGCTGTTTTTT. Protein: CASSPGQNTGELFF.

CDR3 sequence reads: CSVEANNYGYTF. The CDR3 DNA follows: TGCAGCGTTGAGGCGAATAACTATGGCTACACCTTC. The genes are TRBV29-1 and TRBJ1-2; D gene uncertain. This CDR3 has 12 amino acids. Germline V gives CDR1 SQVTM, CDR2 ANQGSEA. V shed 3 bases and J shed 1 base, with 6 bases lying between them.

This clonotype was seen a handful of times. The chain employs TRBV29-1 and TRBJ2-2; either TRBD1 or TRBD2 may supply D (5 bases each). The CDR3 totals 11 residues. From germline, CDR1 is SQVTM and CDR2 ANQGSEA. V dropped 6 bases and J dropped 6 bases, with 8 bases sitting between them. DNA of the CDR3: TGCAGCGTAAGGGGAGCCGGGGAGCTGTTTTTT. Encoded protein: CSVRGAGELFF.

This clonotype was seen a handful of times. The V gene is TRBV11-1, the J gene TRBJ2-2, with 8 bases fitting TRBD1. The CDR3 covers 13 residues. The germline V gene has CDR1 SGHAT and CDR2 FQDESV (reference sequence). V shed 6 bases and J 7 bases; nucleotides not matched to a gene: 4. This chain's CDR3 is CASSYGTGGELFF. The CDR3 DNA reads TGTGCCAGCAGTTATGGGACAGGCGGGGAGCTGTTTTTT.

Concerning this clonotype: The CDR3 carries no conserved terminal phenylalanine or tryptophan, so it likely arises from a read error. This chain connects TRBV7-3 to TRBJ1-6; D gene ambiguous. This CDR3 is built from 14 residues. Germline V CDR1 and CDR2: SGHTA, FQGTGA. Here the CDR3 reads CASSLGSWNSSLHL. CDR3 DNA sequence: TGTGCCAGCAGCTTAGGGAGTTGGAATTCATCCCTCCACTTA.

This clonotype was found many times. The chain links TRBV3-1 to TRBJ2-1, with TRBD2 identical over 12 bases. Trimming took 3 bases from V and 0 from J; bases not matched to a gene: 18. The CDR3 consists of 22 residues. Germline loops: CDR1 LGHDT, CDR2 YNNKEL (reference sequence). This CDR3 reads CASSHLQGASGGASFSYNEQFF. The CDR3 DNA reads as TGTGCCAGCAGCCACCTACAGGGGGCTAGCGGGGGGGCGTCCTTCTCCTACAATGAGCAGTTCTTC.

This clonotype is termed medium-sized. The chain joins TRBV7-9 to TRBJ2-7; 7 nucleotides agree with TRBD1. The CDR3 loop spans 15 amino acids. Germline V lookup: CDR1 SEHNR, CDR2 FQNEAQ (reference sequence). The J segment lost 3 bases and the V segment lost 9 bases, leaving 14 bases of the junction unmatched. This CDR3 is CASLESTGMVYEQYF. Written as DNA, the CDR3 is TGTGCCAGTTTGGAATCGACAGGGATGGTCTACGAGCAGTACTTC.

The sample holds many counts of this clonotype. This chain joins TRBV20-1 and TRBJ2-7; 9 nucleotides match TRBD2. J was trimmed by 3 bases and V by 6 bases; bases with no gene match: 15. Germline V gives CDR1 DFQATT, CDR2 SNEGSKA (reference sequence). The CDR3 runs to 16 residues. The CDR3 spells CSACRRGVAGDYEQYF. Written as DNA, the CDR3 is TGCAGTGCCTGCCGACGAGGGGTAGCGGGAGACTACGAGCAGTACTTC.

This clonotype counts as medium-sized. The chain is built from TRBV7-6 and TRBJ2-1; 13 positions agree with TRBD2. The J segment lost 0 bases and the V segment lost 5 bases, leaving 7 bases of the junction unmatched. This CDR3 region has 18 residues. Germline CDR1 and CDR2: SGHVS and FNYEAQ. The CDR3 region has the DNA TGTGCCAGCAGCCCCGGGACTAGCGGGGAACTCTCCTACAATGAGCAGTTCTTC. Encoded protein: CASSPGTSGELSYNEQFF.

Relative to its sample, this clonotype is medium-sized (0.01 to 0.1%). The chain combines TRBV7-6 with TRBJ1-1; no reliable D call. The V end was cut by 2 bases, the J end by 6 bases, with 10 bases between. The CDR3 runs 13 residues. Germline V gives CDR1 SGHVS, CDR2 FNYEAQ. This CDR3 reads CASSLRLSAEAFF. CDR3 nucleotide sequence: TGTGCCAGCAGCTTAAGGCTAAGCGCTGAAGCTTTCTTT.

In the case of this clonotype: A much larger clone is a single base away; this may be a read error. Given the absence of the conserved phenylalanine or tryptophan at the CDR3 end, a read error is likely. The CDR3 DNA is TGTGCCAGCAGTCGGGAAACAGGGCACTCCTACAATGAGCAGTTCTAC. This gives the protein CASSRETGHSYNEQFY. The J gene is TRBJ2-1, the V gene TRBV2; tentatively, D is TRBD1 (6 bases). Trimming stripped 5 bases from V and 0 bases from J, with 14 bases between. In germline, CDR1 is SNHLY, CDR2 FYNNEI. The CDR3 is 16 residues long.

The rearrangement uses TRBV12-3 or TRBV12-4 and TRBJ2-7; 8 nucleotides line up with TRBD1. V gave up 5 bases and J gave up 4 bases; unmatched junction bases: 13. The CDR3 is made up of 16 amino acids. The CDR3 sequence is CASSPRTGMVGYEQYF. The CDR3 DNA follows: TGTGCCAGCAGTCCACGGACAGGGATGGTTGGATACGAGCAGTACTTC.

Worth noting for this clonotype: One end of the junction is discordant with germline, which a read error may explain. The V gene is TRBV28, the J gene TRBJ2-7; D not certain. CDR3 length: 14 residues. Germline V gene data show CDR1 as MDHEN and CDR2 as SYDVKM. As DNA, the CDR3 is TGTCCCAGCAGTTTGGGTCTAGGCTCCTACGAGCAGTACTTC. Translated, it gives CPSSLGLGSYEQYF.

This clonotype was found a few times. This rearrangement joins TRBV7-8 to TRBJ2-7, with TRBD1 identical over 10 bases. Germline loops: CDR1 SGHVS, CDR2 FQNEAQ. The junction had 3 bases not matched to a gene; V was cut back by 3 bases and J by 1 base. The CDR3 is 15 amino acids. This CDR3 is CASSFLGQGSYEQYF. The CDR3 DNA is TGTGCCAGCAGCTTCCTGGGACAGGGGTCCTACGAGCAGTACTTC.

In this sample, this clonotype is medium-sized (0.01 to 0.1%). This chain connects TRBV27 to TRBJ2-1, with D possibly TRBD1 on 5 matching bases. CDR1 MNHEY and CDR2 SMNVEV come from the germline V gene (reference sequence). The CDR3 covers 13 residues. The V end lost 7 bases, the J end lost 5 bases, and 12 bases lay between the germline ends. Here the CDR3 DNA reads TGTGCCAGCAAAATAAGGGGTCACAATGAGCAGTTCTTC. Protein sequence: CASKIRGHNEQFF.

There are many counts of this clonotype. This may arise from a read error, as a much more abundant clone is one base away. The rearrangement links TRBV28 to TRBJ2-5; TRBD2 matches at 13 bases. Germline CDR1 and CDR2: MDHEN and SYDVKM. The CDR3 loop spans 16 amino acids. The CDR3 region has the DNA TGTGCCACCAGTCCGAGACTAGCGGGGGGCGGGGAGACCCAGTACTTC. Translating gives CATSPRLAGGGETQYF.

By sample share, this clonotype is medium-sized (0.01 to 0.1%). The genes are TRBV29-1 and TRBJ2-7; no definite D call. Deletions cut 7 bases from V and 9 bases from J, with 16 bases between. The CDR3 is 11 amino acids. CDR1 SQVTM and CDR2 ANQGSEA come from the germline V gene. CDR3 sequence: CSAAGLNGQYF. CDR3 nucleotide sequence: TGCAGCGCCGCCGGATTAAATGGGCAGTACTTC.

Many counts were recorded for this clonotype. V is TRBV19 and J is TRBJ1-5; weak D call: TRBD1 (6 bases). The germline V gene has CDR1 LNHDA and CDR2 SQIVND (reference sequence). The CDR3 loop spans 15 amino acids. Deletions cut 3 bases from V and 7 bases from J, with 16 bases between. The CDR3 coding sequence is TGTGCCAGTAGTATCCTGGAGGGGGAAGTGCAGCCCCAGCATTTT. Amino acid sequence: CASSILEGEVQPQHF.

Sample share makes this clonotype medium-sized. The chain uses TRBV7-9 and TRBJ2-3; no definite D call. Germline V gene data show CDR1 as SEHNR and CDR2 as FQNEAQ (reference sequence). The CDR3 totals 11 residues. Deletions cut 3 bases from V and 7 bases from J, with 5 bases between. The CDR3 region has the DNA TGTGCCAGCAGCTTGGTGTATACGCAGTATTTT. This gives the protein CASSLVYTQYF.